The 4 T cell receptor beta chains listed next were all sequenced from one sample in a study of Ad26.COV2.S vaccination and SARS-CoV-2 variants. Specified treatment: around 19 received Ad26.COV2.S at low or high dose, single or two shots; about 5 received placebo; per-sample allocation not given. Day 63 after the first vaccine or placebo injection was the time point for sampling. Profiled with immunoSEQ multiplex PCR; TCRdb holds only in-frame clones, not every one. Of more than 300,000 clones listed, approximately 90% are singletons. The source was peripheral blood, collected in a trial of Ad26.COV2.S vaccine versus placebo. The receptors stem from a person aged 18-65 years who received the Ad26.COV2.S COVID-19 vaccine or a placebo.

This sequence joins TRBV4-3 and TRBJ1-3; 8 positions match TRBD1. Germline V lookup: CDR1 LGHNA, CDR2 YSLEER. The CDR3 totals 16 residues. With 4 bases clipped from V and 2 bases from J, the junction kept 7 bases outside the gene matches. The DNA of the CDR3 is TGCGCCAGCAGCCTCGCCCACAGGGGGACTGGAAACACCATATATTTT. It codes for CASSLAHRGTGNTIYF.

The rearrangement uses TRBV5-1 and TRBJ2-5; TRBD1 aligns across 11 bases. CDR3 length: 16 residues. J was trimmed by 3 bases and V by 4 bases; bases with no gene match: 8. Germline assignment: CDR1 SGHRS and CDR2 YFSETQ. The chain's CDR3 is CASSTGGTGGKETQYF. The CDR3, as DNA: TGCGCCAGCAGCACCGGGGGGACAGGGGGTAAAGAGACCCAGTACTTC.

This chain links TRBV11-2 with TRBJ2-2; D call uncertain. CDR3 length: 14 amino acids. V gave up 5 bases and J gave up 3 bases, with 10 bases separating them. Germline values: CDR1 SGHAT, CDR2 FQNNGV. The CDR3 DNA reads TGTGCCAGCAGCCCCCTGGGCTACACCGGGGAGCTGTTTTTT. It translates to CASSPLGYTGELFF.

The chain employs TRBV19 and TRBJ1-5, with 7 bases identical to TRBD1. Trimming took 3 bases from V and 1 from J; bases not matched to a gene: 0. The CDR3 length is 14 residues. Germline loops: CDR1 LNHDA, CDR2 SQIVND (reference sequence). The CDR3 spells CASSMTGSNQPQHF. The CDR3 DNA reads as TGTGCCAGTAGTATGACAGGGAGCAATCAGCCCCAGCATTTT.